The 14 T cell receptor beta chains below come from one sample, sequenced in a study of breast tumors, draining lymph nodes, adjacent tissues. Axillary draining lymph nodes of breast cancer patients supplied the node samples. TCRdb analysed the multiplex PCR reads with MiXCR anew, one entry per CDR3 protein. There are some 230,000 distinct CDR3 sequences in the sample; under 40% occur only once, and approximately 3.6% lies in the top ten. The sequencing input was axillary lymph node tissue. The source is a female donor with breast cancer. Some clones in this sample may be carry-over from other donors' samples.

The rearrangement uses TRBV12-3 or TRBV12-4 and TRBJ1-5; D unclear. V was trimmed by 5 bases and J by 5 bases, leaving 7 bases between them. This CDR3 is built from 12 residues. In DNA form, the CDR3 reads TGTGCCAGCAGTCTCCATTATCAGCCCCAGCATTTT. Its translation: CASSLHYQPQHF.

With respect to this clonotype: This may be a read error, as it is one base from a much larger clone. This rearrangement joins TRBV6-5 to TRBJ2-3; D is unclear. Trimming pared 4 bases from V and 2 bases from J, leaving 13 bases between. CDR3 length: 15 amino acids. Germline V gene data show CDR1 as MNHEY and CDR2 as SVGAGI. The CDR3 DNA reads TGTGCCAGCAGTTTTGGAGACCGAAACACAGATACGCAGTATTTT. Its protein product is CASSFGDRNTDTQYF.

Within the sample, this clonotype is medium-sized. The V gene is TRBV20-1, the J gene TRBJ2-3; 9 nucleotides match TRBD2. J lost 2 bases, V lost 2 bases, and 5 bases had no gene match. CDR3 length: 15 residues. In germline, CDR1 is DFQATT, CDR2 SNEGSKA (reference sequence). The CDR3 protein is CSARPAGGNTDTQYF. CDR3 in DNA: TGCAGTGCTAGACCAGCGGGAGGCAACACAGATACGCAGTATTTT.

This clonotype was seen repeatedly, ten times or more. Here the CDR3 DNA reads TGTGCCAGCAGCCCGGGACTAGCGGGAGATTATGAGCAGTTCTTC. As protein: CASSPGLAGDYEQFF. This rearrangement joins TRBV7-8 to TRBJ2-1, with 14 bases matching TRBD2. Germline V gene data show CDR1 as SGHVS and CDR2 as FQNEAQ. V lost 5 bases, J lost 8 bases, and 5 bases stayed unmatched. The CDR3 runs to 15 residues.

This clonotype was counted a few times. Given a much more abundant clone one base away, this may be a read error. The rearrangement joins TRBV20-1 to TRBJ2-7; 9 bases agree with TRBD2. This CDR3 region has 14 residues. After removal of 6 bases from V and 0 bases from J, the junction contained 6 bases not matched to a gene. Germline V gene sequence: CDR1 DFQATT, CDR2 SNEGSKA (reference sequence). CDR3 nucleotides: TGCAGTGCCTTACCAGCGGGAGGCTCCTACGAGCAGTACTTC. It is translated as CSALPAGGSYEQYF.

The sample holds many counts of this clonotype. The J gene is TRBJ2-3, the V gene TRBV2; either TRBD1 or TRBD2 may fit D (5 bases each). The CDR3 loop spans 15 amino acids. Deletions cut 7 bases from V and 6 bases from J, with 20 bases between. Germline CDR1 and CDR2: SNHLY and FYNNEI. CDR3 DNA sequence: TGTGCCAGCAATGAGCCGGGGCAGCCGGTCGATACGCAGTATTTT. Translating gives CASNEPGQPVDTQYF. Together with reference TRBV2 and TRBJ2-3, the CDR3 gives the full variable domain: EPEVTQTPSHQVTQMGQEVILRCVPISNHLYFYWYRQILGQKVEFLVSFYNNEISEKSEIFDDQFSVERPDGSNFTLKIRSTKLEDSAMYFCASNEPGQPVDTQYFGPGTRLTVL.

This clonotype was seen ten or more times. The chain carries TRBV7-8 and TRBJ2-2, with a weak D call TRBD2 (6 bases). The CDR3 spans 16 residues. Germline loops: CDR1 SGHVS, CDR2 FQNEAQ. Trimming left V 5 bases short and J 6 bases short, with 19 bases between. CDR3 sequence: CASSTGGAGLAGELFF. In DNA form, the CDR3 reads TGTGCCAGCAGCACAGGTGGGGCGGGACTGGCCGGGGAGCTGTTTTTT.

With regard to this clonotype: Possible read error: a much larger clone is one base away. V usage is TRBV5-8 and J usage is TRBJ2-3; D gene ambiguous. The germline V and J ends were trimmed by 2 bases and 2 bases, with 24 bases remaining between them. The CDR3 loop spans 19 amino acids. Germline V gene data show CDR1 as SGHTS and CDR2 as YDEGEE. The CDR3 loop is CASSLAPAGSRETTDTQYF. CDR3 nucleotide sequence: TGTGCCAGCAGCTTAGCGCCGGCTGGATCGAGAGAAACCACAGATACGCAGTATTTT.

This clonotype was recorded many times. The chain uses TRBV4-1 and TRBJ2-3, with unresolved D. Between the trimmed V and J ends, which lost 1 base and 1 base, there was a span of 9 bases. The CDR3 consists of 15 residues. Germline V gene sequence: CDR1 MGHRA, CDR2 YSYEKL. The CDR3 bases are TGCGCCAGCAGCCAAGTTGGGGTGGGCACAGATACGCAGTATTTT. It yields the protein CASSQVGVGTDTQYF.

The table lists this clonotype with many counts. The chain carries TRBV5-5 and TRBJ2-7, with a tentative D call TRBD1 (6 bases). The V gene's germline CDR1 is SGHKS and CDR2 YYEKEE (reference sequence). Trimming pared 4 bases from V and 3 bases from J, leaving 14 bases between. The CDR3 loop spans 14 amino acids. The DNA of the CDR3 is TGTGCCAGCAGCAATCTACAGGGTTTCTACGAGCAGTACTTC. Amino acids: CASSNLQGFYEQYF. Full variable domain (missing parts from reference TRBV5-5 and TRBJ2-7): DAGVTQSPTHLIKTRGQQVTLRCSPISGHKSVSWYQQVLGQGPQFIFQYYEKEERGRGNFPDRFSARQFPNYSSELNVNALLLGDSALYLCASSNLQGFYEQYFGPGTRLTVT.

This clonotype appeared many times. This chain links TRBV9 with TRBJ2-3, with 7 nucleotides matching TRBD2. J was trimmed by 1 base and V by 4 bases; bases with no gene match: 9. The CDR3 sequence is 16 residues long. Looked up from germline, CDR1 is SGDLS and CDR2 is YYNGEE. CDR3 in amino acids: CASSLGSLAGTDTQYF. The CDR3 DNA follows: TGTGCCAGCAGCCTCGGCAGCCTAGCGGGCACAGATACGCAGTATTTT.

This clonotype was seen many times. DNA for the CDR3: TGTGCCAGTAGTAGGGGGCCGACGTCATCCTACGAGCAGTACTTC. Amino acids: CASSRGPTSSYEQYF. The gene calls are TRBV19 and TRBJ2-7; maybe TRBD1 (6 bases). Germline V gene sequence: CDR1 LNHDA, CDR2 SQIVND (reference sequence). This CDR3 spans 15 amino acids. Trimming took 4 bases from V and 1 from J, leaving 14 bases between them.

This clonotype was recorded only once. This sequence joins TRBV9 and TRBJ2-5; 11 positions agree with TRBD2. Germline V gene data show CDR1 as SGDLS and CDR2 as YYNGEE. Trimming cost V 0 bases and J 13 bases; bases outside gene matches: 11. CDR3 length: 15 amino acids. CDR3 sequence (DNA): TGTGCCAGCAGCGTAGGGACTAGCGGGCAAGAGGCCCCGTACTTC. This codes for CASSVGTSGQEAPYF.

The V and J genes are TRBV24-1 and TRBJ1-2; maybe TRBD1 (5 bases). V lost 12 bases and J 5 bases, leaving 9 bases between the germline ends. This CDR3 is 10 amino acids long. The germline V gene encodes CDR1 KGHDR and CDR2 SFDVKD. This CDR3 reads CAGGWYGYTF. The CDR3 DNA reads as TGTGCCGGGGGTTGGTATGGCTACACCTTC.